Following are 21 T cell receptor beta chains from one sample sequenced in a study of radiotherapy plus CTLA-4 blockade in lung cancer. Generated by immunoSEQ multiplex PCR, the TCRdb table keeps only in-frame clones and is missing some. Here the sample spans about 85,000 clones, approximately 83% being singletons. The starting material was peripheral blood, obtained from a patient treated with radiotherapy plus ipilimumab. These TCRs come from a human donor with non-small cell lung cancer who had a partial response to radiotherapy plus ipilimumab.

The gene calls are TRBV5-6 and TRBJ2-7; 8 bases are shared with TRBD1. Trimming took 5 bases from V and 2 from J; bases not matched to a gene: 3. The CDR3 consists of 13 residues. Germline V gene sequence: CDR1 SGHDT, CDR2 YYEEEE. The CDR3 DNA sequence: TGTGCCAGCAGTACAGGGGGTGCCTACGAGCAGTACTTC. This gives the protein CASSTGGAYEQYF.

The chain carries TRBV28 and TRBJ2-2; D is unclear. CDR1 and CDR2 (germline): MDHEN, SYDVKM. The length of the CDR3 is 12 residues. V was trimmed by 5 bases and J by 6 bases, leaving 7 bases between them. CDR3 DNA sequence: TGTGCCAGCAGTCCCTCGGCCGGGGAGCTGTTTTTT. This sequence encodes CASSPSAGELFF.

This chain connects TRBV25-1 to TRBJ1-2, with 9 bases aligning to TRBD1. With 4 bases clipped from V and 8 bases from J, the junction kept 8 bases outside the gene matches. The CDR3 is made up of 14 amino acids. Germline V gene sequence: CDR1 MGHDK, CDR2 SYGVNS. The CDR3 here is CASSVGQGIGGYTF. CDR3 nucleotide sequence: TGTGCCAGCAGTGTCGGACAGGGGATAGGAGGCTACACCTTC.

J is TRBJ1-1 and V is TRBV5-1; D is perhaps TRBD1 (5 bases). V was clipped by 0 bases and J by 5 bases, with 14 bases between them. The CDR3 length is 15 residues. CDR1 SGHRS and CDR2 YFSETQ come from the germline V gene. CDR3: CASSLAGGSVTEAFF. The CDR3, as DNA: TGCGCCAGCAGCTTGGCTGGGGGGTCGGTGACTGAAGCTTTCTTT.

This rearrangement joins TRBV5-6 to TRBJ2-5, with TRBD2 identical over 7 bases. The CDR3 is 15 residues long. Per the germline V gene, CDR1 is SGHDT and CDR2 is YYEEEE. J was trimmed by 3 bases and V by 4 bases; bases with no gene match: 9. CDR3 coding DNA: TGTGCCAGCAGCCCCCTGCTAGCGGAAAAAGAGACCCAGTACTTC. Encoded protein: CASSPLLAEKETQYF.

V is TRBV5-4 and J is TRBJ2-7, with 9 bases matching TRBD2. The junction had 7 bases not matched to a gene; V was cut back by 3 bases and J by 3 bases. The CDR3 runs 15 residues. Germline CDR1 SGHNT, CDR2 YYREEE (reference sequence). CDR3 sequence: CASSSSPSGVYEQYF. In DNA form, the CDR3 reads TGTGCCAGCAGCTCGTCTCCTAGCGGGGTCTACGAGCAGTACTTC. The full variable domain, in which reference TRBV5-4 and TRBJ2-7 provide the parts outside the CDR3, is ETGVTQSPTHLIKTRGQQVTLRCSSQSGHNTVSWYQQALGQGPQFIFQYYREEENGRGNFPPRFSGLQFPNYSSELNVNALELDDSALYLCASSSSPSGVYEQYFGPGTRLTVT.

The genes are TRBV6-4 and TRBJ2-7, with D tentatively TRBD1 (5 bases). Germline V gives CDR1 MRHNA, CDR2 SNTAGT. This CDR3 has 12 amino acids. The germline V and J ends were trimmed by 2 bases and 6 bases, with 8 bases remaining between them. The CDR3 DNA sequence: TGTGCCAGCAGTGACAGACAGTGCGAGCAGTACGTC. This translates into CASSDRQCEQYV.

The V gene is TRBV9, the J gene TRBJ1-4; 8 bases line up with TRBD1. Germline CDR1 reads SGDLS; CDR2 reads YYNGEE. The CDR3 runs to 19 residues. The trim removed 0 bases at V and 7 bases at J, leaving 17 bases unmatched. The CDR3: CASSVATYVTGAVGEKLFF. The CDR3 DNA follows: TGTGCCAGCAGCGTAGCCACCTATGTGACAGGGGCGGTTGGTGAAAAACTGTTTTTT.

The chain combines TRBV30 with TRBJ2-1, with a weak D call TRBD2 (6 bases). V was clipped by 7 bases and J by 1 base, with 11 bases between them. Germline lookup yields CDR1 GTSNPN and CDR2 SVGIG (reference sequence). CDR3 length: 13 residues. The CDR3 nucleotides are TGTGCCTTTCGGGAGTGGTCCTACAATGAGCAGTTCTTC. This gives the protein CAFREWSYNEQFF.

The chain links TRBV2 to TRBJ2-7, with a weak D call TRBD1 (6 bases). Germline V gives CDR1 SNHLY, CDR2 FYNNEI. The CDR3 loop spans 12 amino acids. Trimming took 10 bases from V and 0 from J, leaving 10 bases between them. The CDR3 spells CATRQDSYEQYF. DNA of the CDR3: TGTGCCACCCGACAGGACTCCTACGAGCAGTACTTC.

The chain carries TRBV5-4 and TRBJ2-5; no clear D. Trimming removed 0 bases from V and 2 bases from J, with 17 bases in between. Germline V lookup: CDR1 SGHNT, CDR2 YYREEE (reference sequence). The CDR3 loop spans 17 amino acids. The CDR3 here is CASSLGQVLPLQETQYF. CDR3 in DNA: TGTGCCAGCAGCTTGGGTCAGGTTCTCCCCTTACAAGAGACCCAGTACTTC.

This chain links TRBV10-1 with TRBJ2-3, with D perhaps matching TRBD2 (5 bases). Trimming shortened V by 5 bases and J by 3 bases, and 9 bases separated the two germline ends. The CDR3 contains 13 residues. Germline-derived CDR1 and CDR2 are WNHNN and SYGVQD (reference sequence). The CDR3 bases are TGCGCCAGCAGTCGAAGGGAGACAGATACGCAGTATTTT. Its translation is CASSRRETDTQYF.

The rearrangement uses TRBV11-3 and TRBJ2-1; 10 bases fit TRBD2. This CDR3 has 15 residues. With V trimmed by 6 bases and J by 0 bases, 2 bases remained unmatched. CDR1 SGHNT and CDR2 YENEEA come from the germline V gene. This chain's CDR3 is CASSTSGNSYNEQFF. The CDR3 DNA follows: TGTGCCAGCAGTACTAGCGGGAACTCCTACAATGAGCAGTTCTTC.

V gene TRBV7-6 combines with J gene TRBJ1-1; D remains ambiguous. Trimming cost V 4 bases and J 1 base, with 7 bases left between them. From germline, CDR1 is SGHVS and CDR2 FNYEAQ. The CDR3 is made up of 13 amino acids. The CDR3: CASSSDTNTEAFF. The CDR3 region has the DNA TGTGCCAGCAGCTCCGACACGAACACTGAAGCTTTCTTT.

V is TRBV5-8 and J is TRBJ2-3; D remains unclear. The CDR3 contains 14 residues. Germline CDR1 and CDR2: SGHTS and YDEGEE. The ends were cut back, 0 bases at V and 0 bases at J, with 5 bases in the middle. The CDR3 sequence: CASSLDASTDTQYF. The CDR3 DNA sequence: TGTGCCAGCAGCTTGGACGCGAGCACAGATACGCAGTATTTT.

The rearrangement links TRBV4-1 to TRBJ2-3; the D gene is possibly TRBD2 (6 bases). CDR1 is MGHRA, CDR2 YSYEKL, per germline. The germline V and J ends were trimmed by 3 bases and 0 bases, with 10 bases remaining between them. The CDR3 covers 15 residues. The CDR3 is CASSHPGASTDTQYF. In DNA, the CDR3 is TGCGCCAGCAGCCATCCGGGAGCGAGCACAGATACGCAGTATTTT.

The chain employs TRBV5-4 and TRBJ2-6, with TRBD1 identical over 10 bases. CDR3 length equals 18 residues. Per the germline V gene, CDR1 is SGHNT and CDR2 is YYREEE (reference sequence). Trimming took 4 bases from V and 2 from J; bases not matched to a gene: 9. In DNA, the CDR3 is TGTGCCAGCAGCGGGGACACCGGGACAGGGGCTGGGGCCAACGTCCTGACTTTC. Protein sequence: CASSGDTGTGAGANVLTF.

V and J are TRBV7-6 and TRBJ2-3; D possibly corresponds to TRBD1 (5 bases). V lost 5 bases, J lost 8 bases, and 14 bases lay in between. The germline V gene encodes CDR1 SGHVS and CDR2 FNYEAQ. The CDR3 is 13 amino acids. CDR3 sequence: CASSPSRGVTQYF. Here the CDR3 DNA reads TGTGCCAGCAGCCCTAGTAGGGGCGTTACGCAGTATTTT.

This sequence joins TRBV18 and TRBJ2-5; D perhaps matches TRBD2 (5 bases). The V and J ends lost 3 bases and 3 bases respectively, with 14 bases between them. From germline, CDR1 is KGHSH and CDR2 LQKENI. The CDR3 totals 15 residues. The CDR3 DNA is TGTGCCAGCTCACCCTCCAGGACTGGGAAAGAGACCCAGTACTTC. Protein: CASSPSRTGKETQYF. Looking up the rest from reference TRBV18 and TRBJ2-5 gives the full variable domain: NAGVMQNPRHLVRRRGQEARLRCSPMKGHSHVYWYRQLPEEGLKFMVYLQKENIIDESGMPKERFSAEFPKEGPSILRIQQVVRGDSAAYFCASSPSRTGKETQYFGPGTRLLVL.

J is TRBJ1-1 and V is TRBV27; no clear D gene. The V end was cut by 5 bases, the J end by 1 base, with 11 bases between. Germline assignment: CDR1 MNHEY and CDR2 SMNVEV (reference sequence). CDR3 length: 14 amino acids. The CDR3 DNA is TGTGCCAGCAGTCATCCTACAGCGAACACTGAAGCTTTCTTT. It translates to CASSHPTANTEAFF.

The chain links TRBV6-1 to TRBJ2-4, with D tentatively TRBD1 (5 bases). V dropped 4 bases and J dropped 5 bases, with 15 bases sitting between them. This CDR3 region has 15 residues. Germline V gene data show CDR1 as MNHNS and CDR2 as SASEGT. The CDR3 DNA reads as TGTGCCAGCAGTGCGGCTGGGGCAGCTGAAAACATTCAGTACTTC. It translates to CASSAAGAAENIQYF.